This record concerns one T cell receptor beta chain sequence. Antigen: not known. Germline lookup yields CDR1 SGHNT and CDR2 YYREEE (reference sequence). The CDR3 is 16 amino acids. The J segment lost 5 bases and the V segment lost 3 bases, leaving 13 bases of the junction unmatched. Primers for the PCR totalled 60 Vbeta and 13 Jbeta. Assay: immunoSEQ multiplex PCR; the TCRdb copy retains only in-frame clones and omits some. Of over 45,000 clones in the sample, about 83% were seen once. This sample was taken from a study of cytomegalovirus exposure and HLA in healthy donors. The overall study: Most donors, 70% to 85% of 398 genotyped, fell in the Caucasian-associated ancestry cluster. Study conclusions and caveats: A later analysis showed that HLA-associated TCR beta chains had undergone more clonal expansion than equally common others. A later analysis found most CMV-associated TCR beta chains apparently HLA-restricted.

The donors were healthy bone marrow donors. Material: PBMCs. This receptor was identified in a man aged 25 to 40 in good health and CMV-seronegative. The chain couples TRBV5-4 to TRBJ2-5; TRBD1 matches at 7 bases. CDR3 nucleotides: TGTGCCAGCAGCTGGAATAGACAGGGAAGTTGGGAGACCCAGTACTTC. This encodes CASSWNRQGSWETQYF. The whole variable domain, remainder taken from reference TRBV5-4 and TRBJ2-5, is ETGVTQSPTHLIKTRGQQVTLRCSSQSGHNTVSWYQQALGQGPQFIFQYYREEENGRGNFPPRFSGLQFPNYSSELNVNALELDDSALYLCASSWNRQGSWETQYFGPGTRLLVL.